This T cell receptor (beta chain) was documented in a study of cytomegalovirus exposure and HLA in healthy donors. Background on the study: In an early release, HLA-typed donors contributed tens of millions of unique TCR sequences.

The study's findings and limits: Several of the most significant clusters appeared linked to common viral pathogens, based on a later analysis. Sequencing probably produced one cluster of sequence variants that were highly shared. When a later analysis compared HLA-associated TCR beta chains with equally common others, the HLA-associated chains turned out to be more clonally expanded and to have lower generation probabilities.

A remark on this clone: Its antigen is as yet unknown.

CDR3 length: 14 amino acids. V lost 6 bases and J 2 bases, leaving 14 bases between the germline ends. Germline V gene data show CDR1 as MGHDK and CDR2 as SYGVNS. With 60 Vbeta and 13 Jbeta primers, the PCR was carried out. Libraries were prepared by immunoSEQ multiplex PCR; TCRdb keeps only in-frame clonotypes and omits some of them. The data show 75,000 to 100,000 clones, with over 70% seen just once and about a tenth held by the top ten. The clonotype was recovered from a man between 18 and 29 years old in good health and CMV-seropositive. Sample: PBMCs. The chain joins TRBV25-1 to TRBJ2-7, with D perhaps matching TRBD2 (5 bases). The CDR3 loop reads CASSLDKGAYEQYF. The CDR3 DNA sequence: TGTGCCAGCAGCCTAGACAAGGGAGCCTACGAGCAGTACTTC.